This TCR beta chain was sequenced for a study of T cell repertoires in cytomegalovirus infection. Study information: Epitope selection comprised recently identified HLA-C-restricted CMV epitopes and well-studied HLA-B-restricted CMV epitopes. Both CMV infection and a matching HLA type were indicated by public TCR beta signatures. Notes on the study in general: Based on cumulative public TCR beta family frequency, carriers of CMV plus the relevant HLA were identified. Dominating the ex vivo response were TCR beta clonotypes that were CMV-specific and HLA-C-restricted.

Details on this clonotype: The antigen is undetermined. The conserved closing phenylalanine or tryptophan is absent in this CDR3, likely reflecting a read error.

TCRdb processed the reads anew with MiXCR; each CDR3 protein has one entry. The repertoire holds about half a million distinct CDR3 sequences, approximately 42% seen once, with about 41% in the top ten. CDR3 length: 14 amino acids. The trim removed 5 bases at V and 3 bases at J, leaving 4 bases unmatched. In germline, CDR1 is SEHNR, CDR2 FQNEAQ (reference sequence). The chain employs TRBV7-9 and TRBJ1-1, with TRBD1 identical over 9 bases. The source was cultured PBMCs, collected from culture after CMV antigen stimulation. The TCR originated in a human donor in good health (CMV status not recorded). Some clones in this sample may be carry-over from other donors' samples. Written as DNA, the CDR3 is TGTGCCAGCAGCGGGGGACAGGGTGACACTGAAGCTTTCGTT. Translation: CASSGGQGDTEAFV.